The rows below give T cell receptor beta chains drawn from one sample of a study of blood T cell repertoires in COVID-19. Profiling relied on immunoSEQ multiplex PCR, and the TCRdb table lists in-frame clones only, not all of them. The profile covers more than 200,000 clones, with 70% to 90% appearing a single time and 3% taken by the ten largest. Sequencing was carried out using peripheral blood. These receptors were taken from a man in his late teens or twenties with active or convalescent COVID-19. Both conserved end residues are part of each CDR3.

CDR3,length,V,J
CASSLRGSGGAATQYF,16,TRBV7-2,TRBJ2-3
CASSLKLGGNSPLHF,15,TRBV14,TRBJ1-6
CASSRLGQQPYEQYF,15,TRBV18,TRBJ2-7
CASSVSGQGTGYTF,14,TRBV9,TRBJ1-2
CASSLDIKNTEAFF,14,TRBV5-1,TRBJ1-1
CASSTGGAGGHTF,13,TRBV9,TRBJ1-2
CASSYSPQGGYEQYF,15,TRBV6-5,TRBJ2-7
CASSPRGRASYEQYF,15,TRBV7-9,TRBJ2-7
CASSVGASLSNTGELFF,17,TRBV9,TRBJ2-2
CASSYPAGKREAFF,14,TRBV6-2/TRBV6-3,TRBJ1-1
CASSSNAGSVNGYTF,15,TRBV7-9,TRBJ1-2
CSVGPGQGTGGYTF,14,TRBV29-1,TRBJ1-2
CASSLQGYEQYF,12,TRBV28,TRBJ2-7
CSVDIGLAANEQFF,14,TRBV29-1,TRBJ2-1
CAIAGTAKSYEQYF,14,TRBV10-3,TRBJ2-7
CASSPGTGVFQPQHF,15,TRBV28,TRBJ1-5
CASSPGEGRTDTQYF,15,TRBV5-4,TRBJ2-3
CASSLSGSTEAFF,13,TRBV11-3,TRBJ1-1
CASSPRVTGGYGYTF,15,TRBV9,TRBJ1-2
CASSLAPQGSTNYGYTF,17,TRBV7-8,TRBJ1-2
CASSRGGPGLAGGQETQYF,19,TRBV28,TRBJ2-5
CASSPAGTAYEQYF,14,TRBV7-8,TRBJ2-7
CASKQGWGSRNQPQHF,16,TRBV19,TRBJ1-5